This T cell receptor (beta chain) is from a study of blood T cell repertoires in COVID-19 (dated by TCRdb to 2018 to 2020). Regarding the study in general: Collaborator samples came from the United States, Italy and Spain and covered acute and convalescent phases of COVID-19. The material from the prospective study consisted of cDNA or gDNA derived from T cells, B-cell-depleted T cells, or PBMCs. The dataset comprised deeply sampled blood TCRbeta repertoires from subjects exposed to, actively infected with, or recovered from COVID-19. The repertoires were released in a freely available public database meant as a resource for research on the immune response to SARS-CoV-2. Samples were obtained from the ongoing ImmuneRACE study (first 160 participants) and from over 1,000 subjects provided by 6 global collaborators. The sample metadata nearly always contained a de-identified subject ID, COVID-19 status, age in years and sex. Where available, HLA class I and class II types were obtained from metadata supplied by the sample provider rather than from assay-based typing. The study at large found these results: The amount of clinical and demographic metadata varied by source and participant and was provided uncurated.

TCRbeta CDR3 regions were amplified from genomic DNA by means of the immunoSEQ Assay, a bias-controlled multiplex PCR. The paper's processing steps were these. Within the assay, amplification of reference gene primers was used to estimate how many nucleated cells each sample contained. Sequence reads were collapsed and filtered to measure the absolute abundance of every unique TCRbeta CDR3 rearrangement. For each sample, productive Simpson clonality was calculated as the square root of Simpson's diversity index across productive rearrangements. As stored in TCRdb, this immuneACCESS dataset retains in-frame rearrangements with V and J assigned. A fraction of the clones does not appear; measured against another copy, unresolved V genes explain less than half of the discrepancy, and the remainder lacks a known reason. V, J and clone size are taken as reported in that table, and D and trimming were inferred from the DNA itself. This sample lists fewer than 500,000 clones; around 87% were detected once. The biggest ten clones account for roughly 1.4% of the sample.

Note on this clone: Its antigen target is currently unknown. No per-base quality is available; no much larger clone lies one base away.

In the prospective study, participants were about 18 to 95 years old, resided in 25 or so geographic areas of the United States, and were enrolled through a virtual design. In the prospective study, participants were assigned to cohorts based on the clinical history participants reported in a screening survey and a study questionnaire. For ImmuneRACE Cohort 3, a participant was defined as recovered based on two consecutive negative NP/OP PCR tests, clearance by a healthcare professional, or resolution of symptoms. Each participant in the prospective study had whole blood, serum and a nasopharyngeal or oropharyngeal swab collected by mobile phlebotomists. Over a 2-month period, participants in the prospective study had the option of providing additional blood draws and questionnaires. Before DNA extraction, prospective study blood samples were shipped either frozen or at room temperature. The germline ends are 17 bases apart after V is trimmed by 3 bases and J by 5 bases. Measured from the cysteine to the phenylalanine, the CDR3 is 15 residues long. Only the CDR3 portion is preserved as DNA: 45 bases, with reading frame beginning at the first base. Taken from the germline V gene, the CDR1 and CDR2 loops are SGDLS and YYNGEE.

This TCR was sampled from a young man who had recovered from COVID-19. Sequenced material: PBMCs or T cells enriched from blood (not recorded which). The chain is assembled from TRBV9 and TRBJ1-2; the D segment could be TRBD1, given 5 matching bases. The DNA is as follows: TGTGCCAGCAGCGCCGACAGAGCCTTAGCTTATGGCTACACCTTC. Its translation is CASSADRALAYGYTF.